These 32 T cell receptor beta chains were all obtained from the same sample, sequenced in a study of blood T cell repertoires in COVID-19. Produced via immunoSEQ multiplex PCR; TCRdb's table is partial and in-frame only. This sample carries 250,000 or so clones, over 80% of them seen once, and the ten largest clones take roughly 3.7%. Sequencing was carried out using PBMCs or T cells enriched from blood (not recorded which). These receptor sequences come from a woman between 25 and 40 years old who had been exposed to COVID-19.

The rearrangement joins TRBV28 to TRBJ2-5, with TRBD2 matching 10 bases. Trimming took 3 bases from V and 4 from J; bases not matched to a gene: 14. CDR1 and CDR2 (germline): MDHEN, SYDVKM. This CDR3 has 18 amino acids. The CDR3 is CASSFHKKREGRGETQYF. CDR3 DNA: TGTGCCAGCAGTTTCCATAAAAAGCGGGAGGGCCGGGGAGAGACCCAGTACTTC.

The chain is built from TRBV7-9 and TRBJ2-1; the D gene is possibly TRBD2 (6 bases). V was clipped by 4 bases and J by 0 bases, with 16 bases between them. In germline, CDR1 is SEHNR, CDR2 FQNEAQ (reference sequence). The length of the CDR3 is 17 residues. DNA for the CDR3: TGTGCCAGCAGCTCCCAGAATAGCGGCAGCTCCTACAATGAGCAGTTCTTC. It encodes CASSSQNSGSSYNEQFF.

The chain carries TRBV9 and TRBJ2-1; 12 bases fit TRBD2. The CDR3 extends over 16 amino acids. The germline V gene has CDR1 SGDLS and CDR2 YYNGEE. J was trimmed by 7 bases and V by 3 bases; bases with no gene match: 8. This CDR3 reads CASSGQTSGSQNEQFF. CDR3 sequence (DNA): TGTGCCAGCAGCGGCCAGACTAGCGGGAGCCAGAATGAGCAGTTCTTC.

The chain combines TRBV9 with TRBJ1-5; 8 bases map to TRBD1. The CDR3 length is 14 residues. Unmatched junction bases numbered 5, after V lost 4 bases and J lost 5 bases. Germline-derived CDR1 and CDR2 are SGDLS and YYNGEE. CDR3 protein: CASSLTGDYQPQHF. The CDR3 bases are TGTGCCAGCAGCTTGACAGGGGACTATCAGCCCCAGCATTTT.

V gene TRBV5-4 combines with J gene TRBJ2-7, with D hard to call. Per germline, CDR1 SGHNT and CDR2 YYREEE (reference sequence). Trimming removed 5 bases from V and 3 bases from J, with 9 bases in between. The length of the CDR3 is 12 residues. CDR3 bases: TGTGCCAGCAGTGAGCGATACTACGAGCAGTACTTC. It encodes CASSERYYEQYF.

CDR3 protein: CASRAQQGGFYNEQFF. CDR3 sequence (DNA): TGTGCCAGTAGAGCCCAGCAGGGAGGGTTCTACAATGAGCAGTTCTTC. V gene TRBV19 combines with J gene TRBJ2-1; 7 bases match TRBD2. CDR1 is LNHDA and CDR2 is SQIVND in the germline V gene (reference sequence). This CDR3 region has 16 residues. V lost 6 bases and J lost 3; bases outside the gene matches: 11.

This clone came up once. This chain uses TRBV7-3 with TRBJ2-2; 9 bases are shared with TRBD1. Germline V gene data show CDR1 as SGHTA and CDR2 as FQGTGA. The CDR3 covers 17 residues. Trimming at V came to 1 base and at J to 3 bases, leaving 6 bases not matched to a gene. CDR3 loop: CASSLIGQGSHTGELFF. For the CDR3, the DNA is TGTGCCAGCAGCTTAATTGGACAGGGGTCCCACACCGGGGAGCTGTTTTTT.

The chain carries TRBV29-1 and TRBJ1-1, with 9 bases fitting TRBD1. CDR1 is SQVTM and CDR2 is ANQGSEA in the germline V gene. The CDR3 is made up of 13 amino acids. V lost 7 bases and J lost 1; bases outside the gene matches: 4. The CDR3 sequence: CSAGQGENTEAFF. CDR3 nucleotide sequence: TGCAGCGCGGGACAGGGAGAGAACACTGAAGCTTTCTTT.

The gene calls are TRBV4-1 and TRBJ1-1, with 7 bases that match TRBD1. J was trimmed by 5 bases and V by 3 bases; bases with no gene match: 12. The CDR3 length is 16 residues. The V gene's germline CDR1 is MGHRA and CDR2 YSYEKL. CDR3 protein: CASSHLLTRGSTEAFF. The CDR3 DNA sequence: TGCGCCAGCAGCCATCTACTCACCAGGGGGTCTACTGAAGCTTTCTTT.

The chain employs TRBV27 and TRBJ1-1, with D maybe TRBD1 (5 bases). Trimming took 5 bases from V and 1 from J, leaving 14 bases between them. CDR3 size: 15 residues. Germline CDR1 and CDR2: MNHEY and SMNVEV (reference sequence). In DNA form, the CDR3 reads TGTGCCAGCAGTCCGCGACAGAGATCGAACACTGAAGCTTTCTTT. Translated, it gives CASSPRQRSNTEAFF.

This clone was found a few times. The V gene is TRBV28, the J gene TRBJ2-3, with TRBD1 identical over 7 bases. The CDR3 consists of 15 residues. CDR1 is MDHEN, CDR2 SYDVKM, per germline. Unmatched junction bases numbered 6, after V lost 6 bases and J lost 0 bases. CDR3 sequence reads: CASRFRDSSTDTQYF. As DNA, the CDR3 is TGTGCCAGCAGATTCCGGGACAGCAGCACAGATACGCAGTATTTT. Looking up the rest from reference TRBV28 and TRBJ2-3 gives the full variable domain: DVKVTQSSRYLVKRTGEKVFLECVQDMDHENMFWYRQDPGLGLRLIYFSYDVKMKEKGDIPEGYSVSREKKERFSLILESASTNQTSMYLCASRFRDSSTDTQYFGPGTRLTVL.

The rearrangement links TRBV15 to TRBJ1-2, with D tentatively TRBD1 (5 bases). Looked up from germline, CDR1 is LNHNV and CDR2 is YYDKDF (reference sequence). This CDR3 has 14 amino acids. Between the trimmed V and J ends, which lost 3 bases and 4 bases, there was a span of 12 bases. This CDR3 reads CATSRTDSSYGYTF. The CDR3 DNA reads TGTGCCACCAGCAGGACCGACAGCAGCTATGGCTACACCTTC.

The chain couples TRBV6-5 to TRBJ2-2; 12 nucleotides align to TRBD2. The V and J ends lost 4 bases and 7 bases, in that order; junction bases with no gene match: 7. The CDR3 has 16 residues. Germline values: CDR1 MNHEY, CDR2 SVGAGI. CDR3 DNA: TGTGCCAGCAGTTTCCGACTAGCGGGAGTAAACGGGGAGCTGTTTTTT. It encodes CASSFRLAGVNGELFF.

The CDR3 DNA follows: TGTGCCAGCACCCCCCAGGTATCGGCTTCCTATGGCTACACCTTC. Translating gives CASTPQVSASYGYTF. The rearrangement uses TRBV28 and TRBJ1-2; D not certain. Trimming took 7 bases from V and 4 from J, leaving 19 bases between them. Germline CDR1 MDHEN, CDR2 SYDVKM. The CDR3 runs to 15 residues.

The chain has TRBV28 and TRBJ1-3, with D uncertain. Germline CDR1 MDHEN, CDR2 SYDVKM. CDR3 length equals 14 residues. Between the trimmed V and J ends, which lost 6 bases and 7 bases, there was a span of 16 bases. Here the CDR3 DNA reads TGTGCCAGCAGCTTACGGAGGGCCGGGAACACCATATATTTT. It specifies CASSLRRAGNTIYF.

This clone was counted only a few times. The chain has TRBV5-1 and TRBJ1-4; 11 bases are a match to TRBD1. Germline trimming cut 0 bases from V and 5 bases from J; bases unmatched to any gene: 0. The V gene's germline CDR1 is SGHRS and CDR2 YFSETQ. The CDR3 length is 15 residues. CDR3 nucleotides: TGCGCCAGCAGCTTGGGGGACAGGGGGAATGAAAAACTGTTTTTT. It is translated as CASSLGDRGNEKLFF.

This clone has just one count. The chain joins TRBV2 to TRBJ2-5; 9 bases align to TRBD1. In germline, CDR1 is SNHLY, CDR2 FYNNEI. With V trimmed by 5 bases and J by 5 bases, 6 bases remained unmatched. CDR3 length: 14 residues. The CDR3 region has the DNA TGTGCCAGCAGTAAGGACAGGGGAAAGGAGACCCAGTACTTC. This encodes CASSKDRGKETQYF.

The chain is built from TRBV20-1 and TRBJ1-2; 8 bases align to TRBD1. V was clipped by 3 bases and J by 4 bases; unmatched bases: 7. Per germline, CDR1 DFQATT and CDR2 SNEGSKA (reference sequence). CDR3 length: 14 amino acids. The CDR3 reads CSASFGTGLYGYTF. The CDR3 DNA reads TGCAGTGCTAGTTTTGGGACAGGACTCTATGGCTACACCTTC.

The V call is TRBV4-1, the J call TRBJ1-2, with 10 bases identical to TRBD1. Trimming removed 6 bases from V and 4 bases from J; junction bases left unmatched: 11. The CDR3 spans 16 residues. CDR1 MGHRA and CDR2 YSYEKL come from the germline V gene. This CDR3 reads CASSVPGTGVSYGYTF. For the CDR3, the DNA is TGCGCCAGCAGTGTCCCTGGGACAGGGGTGAGCTATGGCTACACCTTC.

The V and J genes are TRBV27 and TRBJ2-5, with 11 bases fitting TRBD2. Unmatched junction bases numbered 12, after V lost 5 bases and J lost 4 bases. The CDR3 has 17 amino acids. The germline CDR1 and CDR2 sequences are MNHEY and SMNVEV (reference sequence). CDR3: CASSPYPGSGRVETQYF. In DNA, the CDR3 is TGTGCCAGCAGTCCCTACCCGGGTAGCGGGAGGGTAGAGACCCAGTACTTC.

The sample holds one count of this clone. V gene TRBV7-6 combines with J gene TRBJ2-1, with 15 nucleotides matching TRBD2. The ends lost 5 bases at V and 7 bases at J; junction bases unmatched: 9. Germline V CDR1 and CDR2: SGHVS, FNYEAQ. The CDR3 runs 17 residues. The CDR3 DNA sequence: TGTGCCAGCAGCCCGGGACTAGCGGGAGGACGCGTTAATGAGCAGTTCTTC. This gives the protein CASSPGLAGGRVNEQFF.

The CDR3 DNA reads TGTGCCAGCAGCACCACCGCAGGGGAAAACACCATATATTTT. This translates into CASSTTAGENTIYF. The genes are TRBV6-5 and TRBJ1-3, with D possibly being TRBD1 (6 bases). The germline V gene encodes CDR1 MNHEY and CDR2 SVGAGI. V was trimmed by 6 bases and J by 6 bases, leaving 15 bases between them. The CDR3 runs 14 residues.

The chain carries TRBV5-8 and TRBJ2-1; 8 nucleotides agree with TRBD2. CDR1 and CDR2 (germline): SGHTS, YDEGEE. The CDR3 contains 17 residues. J gave up 0 bases and V 0 bases, and 5 bases lay outside the gene matches. For the CDR3, the DNA is TGTGCCAGCAGCTTGGTGGATAGCGGGGCCTCCTACAATGAGCAGTTCTTC. Its protein product is CASSLVDSGASYNEQFF.

The CDR3 bases are TGTGCCAGCAGCTTAGGGACTAGCGGGAGGGGACTATACGATACGCAGTATTTT. Its protein product is CASSLGTSGRGLYDTQYF. The chain has TRBV9 and TRBJ2-3; 16 nucleotides line up with TRBD2. With 4 bases clipped from V and 6 bases from J, the junction kept 11 bases outside the gene matches. Germline assignment: CDR1 SGDLS and CDR2 YYNGEE. CDR3 length: 18 amino acids.

This chain joins TRBV6-5 and TRBJ1-5, with D possibly TRBD1 on 5 matching bases. Per germline, CDR1 MNHEY and CDR2 SVGAGI. V was clipped by 6 bases and J by 0 bases, with 9 bases between them. The CDR3 has 14 residues. The CDR3 loop is CASSSGYSNQPQHF. The CDR3 coding sequence is TGTGCCAGCAGCTCAGGGTATAGCAATCAGCCCCAGCATTTT.

This chain uses TRBV5-4 with TRBJ2-3; 11 bases match TRBD2. Germline V gives CDR1 SGHNT, CDR2 YYREEE (reference sequence). Germline trimming cut 3 bases from V and 6 bases from J; bases unmatched to any gene: 3. The CDR3 is 14 amino acids. CDR3 in amino acids: CASSYVAGGDTQYF. The CDR3 nucleotides are TGTGCCAGCAGCTACGTAGCGGGAGGGGATACGCAGTATTTT.

This clone was seen only a few times. J is TRBJ1-1 and V is TRBV30; D is ambiguous. The germline V gene has CDR1 GTSNPN and CDR2 SVGIG (reference sequence). The V gene lost 2 bases and the J gene lost 5 bases, with 12 bases spanning the gap. The CDR3 spans 13 residues. CDR3 protein: CAWSPGVWTEAFF. DNA of the CDR3: TGTGCCTGGAGTCCCGGAGTTTGGACTGAAGCTTTCTTT.

This clone was seen only a few times. The chain joins TRBV5-4 to TRBJ2-7; perhaps TRBD1 as D (5 bases). CDR3 size: 16 residues. Trimming removed 2 bases from V and 0 bases from J, with 15 bases in between. The V gene's germline CDR1 is SGHNT and CDR2 YYREEE (reference sequence). CDR3 sequence reads: CASSLGLRGGSYEQYF. The DNA of the CDR3 is TGTGCCAGCAGCTTAGGATTAAGGGGCGGCTCCTACGAGCAGTACTTC.

The gene calls are TRBV27 and TRBJ1-2; 10 bases are shared with TRBD1. The CDR3 totals 15 residues. Unmatched junction bases numbered 11, after V lost 5 bases and J lost 8 bases. CDR1 is MNHEY, CDR2 SMNVEV, per germline (reference sequence). The CDR3 region has the DNA TGTGCCAGCAGTCCTCTGACAGGGGGCGCGAAAGGCTACACCTTC. This sequence encodes CASSPLTGGAKGYTF.

The chain links TRBV12-5 to TRBJ1-5, with D possibly being TRBD1 (6 bases). Per the germline V gene, CDR1 is LGHNT and CDR2 is FRNRAP. The ends were cut back, 7 bases at V and 7 bases at J, with 14 bases in the middle. The CDR3 covers 13 residues. CDR3 region: CASALQGIQPQHF. The CDR3 region has the DNA TGTGCTAGTGCCCTACAGGGAATACAGCCCCAGCATTTT.

This chain joins TRBV28 and TRBJ2-1; D is unclear. Trimming took 2 bases from V and 7 from J, leaving 9 bases between them. The CDR3 length is 13 residues. Germline V gives CDR1 MDHEN, CDR2 SYDVKM. CDR3 loop: CASSLGPLNEQFF. CDR3 nucleotides: TGTGCCAGCAGTTTAGGCCCGTTGAATGAGCAGTTCTTC.

The V and J genes are TRBV24-1 and TRBJ2-1; 7 bases fit TRBD2. V shed 1 base, J shed 9 bases, and the junction held 5 bases outside the gene matches. This CDR3 is 14 amino acids long. Looked up from germline, CDR1 is KGHDR and CDR2 is SFDVKD. This chain's CDR3 is CATSDFGGGGEQFF. CDR3 nucleotide sequence: TGTGCCACCAGTGATTTTGGTGGCGGGGGTGAGCAGTTCTTC.